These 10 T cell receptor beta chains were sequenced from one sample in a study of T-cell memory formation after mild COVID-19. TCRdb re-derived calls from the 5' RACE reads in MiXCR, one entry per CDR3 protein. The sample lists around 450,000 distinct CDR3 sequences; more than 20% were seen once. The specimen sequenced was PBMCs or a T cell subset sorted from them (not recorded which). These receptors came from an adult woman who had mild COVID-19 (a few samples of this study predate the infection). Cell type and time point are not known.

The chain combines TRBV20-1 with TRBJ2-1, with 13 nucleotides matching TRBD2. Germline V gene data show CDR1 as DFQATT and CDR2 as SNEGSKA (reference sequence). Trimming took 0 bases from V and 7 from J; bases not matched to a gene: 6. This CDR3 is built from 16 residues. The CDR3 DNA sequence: TGCAGTGCTAGAGAAGCCGGGACTAGCGGGGTTAATGAGCAGTTCTTC. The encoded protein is CSAREAGTSGVNEQFF.

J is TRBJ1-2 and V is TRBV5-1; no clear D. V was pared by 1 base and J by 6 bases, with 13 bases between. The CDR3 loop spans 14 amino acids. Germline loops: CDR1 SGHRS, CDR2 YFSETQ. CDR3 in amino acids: CASSLNPQADGYTF. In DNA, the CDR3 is TGCGCCAGCAGCTTGAATCCCCAGGCGGATGGCTACACCTTC.

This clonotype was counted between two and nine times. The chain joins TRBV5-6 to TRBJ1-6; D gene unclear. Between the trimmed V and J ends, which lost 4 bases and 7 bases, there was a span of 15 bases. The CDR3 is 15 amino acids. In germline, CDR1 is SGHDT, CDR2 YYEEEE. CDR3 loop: CASSHDMVRNSPLHF. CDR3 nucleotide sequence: TGTGCCAGCAGCCACGACATGGTACGAAATTCACCCCTCCACTTT.

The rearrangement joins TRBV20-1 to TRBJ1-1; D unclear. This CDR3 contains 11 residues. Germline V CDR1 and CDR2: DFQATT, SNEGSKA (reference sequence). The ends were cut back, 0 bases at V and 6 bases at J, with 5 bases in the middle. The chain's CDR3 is CSAREGSEAFF. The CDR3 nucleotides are TGCAGTGCTAGAGAGGGGTCTGAAGCTTTCTTT.

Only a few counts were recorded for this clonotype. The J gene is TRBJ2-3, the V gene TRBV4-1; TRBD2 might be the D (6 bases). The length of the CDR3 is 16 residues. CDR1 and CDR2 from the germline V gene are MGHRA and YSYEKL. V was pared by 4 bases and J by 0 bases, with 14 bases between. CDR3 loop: CASSLSSGTSTDTQYF. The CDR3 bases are TGCGCCAGCAGCCTATCCTCCGGGACTAGCACAGATACGCAGTATTTT.

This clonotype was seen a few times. CDR3 nucleotides: TGCAGTGCCCGGGCCGACGGAAACACCATATATTTT. Amino acids: CSARADGNTIYF. The V call is TRBV20-1, the J call TRBJ1-3, with unresolved D. Germline V gene lookup returns CDR1 DFQATT and CDR2 SNEGSKA (reference sequence). The CDR3 extends over 12 amino acids. Trimming pared 6 bases from V and 4 bases from J, leaving 10 bases between.

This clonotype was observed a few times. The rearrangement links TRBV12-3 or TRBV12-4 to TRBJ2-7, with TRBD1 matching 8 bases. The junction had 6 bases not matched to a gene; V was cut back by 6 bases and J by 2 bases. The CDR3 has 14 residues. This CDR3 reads CASSRDRPPYEQYF. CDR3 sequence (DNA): TGTGCCAGCAGCCGGGACAGGCCTCCCTACGAGCAGTACTTC.

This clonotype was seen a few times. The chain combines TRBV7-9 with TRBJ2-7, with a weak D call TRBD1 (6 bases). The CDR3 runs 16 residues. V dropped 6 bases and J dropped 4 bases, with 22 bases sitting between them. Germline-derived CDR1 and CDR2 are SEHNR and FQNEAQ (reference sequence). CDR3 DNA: TGTGCCAGCAGGGCCCCTCGGGACATGGGGCCTTACGAGCAGTACTTC. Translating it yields CASRAPRDMGPYEQYF.

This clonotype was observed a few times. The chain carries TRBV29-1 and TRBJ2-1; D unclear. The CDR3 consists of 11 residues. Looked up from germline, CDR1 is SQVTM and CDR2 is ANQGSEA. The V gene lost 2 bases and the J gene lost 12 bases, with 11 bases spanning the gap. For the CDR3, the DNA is TGCAGCGTTGAATTAGCCGTCTGGCAGTTCTTC. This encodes CSVELAVWQFF.

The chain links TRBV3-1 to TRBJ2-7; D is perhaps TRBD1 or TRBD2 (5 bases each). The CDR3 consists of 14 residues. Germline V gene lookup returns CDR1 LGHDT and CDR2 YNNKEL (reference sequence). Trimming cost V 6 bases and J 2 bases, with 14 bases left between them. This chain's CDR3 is CASSPGTMTYEQYF. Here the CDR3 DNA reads TGTGCCAGCAGTCCCGGGACCATGACCTACGAGCAGTACTTC.